Presented here are 28 T cell receptor beta chains from one specimen sequenced in a study of shared clonotypes between healthy human individuals. Sequencing was performed with immunoSEQ multiplex PCR; in TCRdb, only in-frame clones are kept and a portion is missing. The sample has some 1,400,000 clones, roughly 96% seen once. The sequenced sample consisted of naive CD4+ T cells sorted from blood. As for subset: CD45RA+ positively selected. The receptors were sampled from a man aged 25 to 40 in good health.

V is TRBV11-2 and J is TRBJ2-7; unclear D gene. Germline-derived CDR1 and CDR2 are SGHAT and FQNNGV. The CDR3 contains 13 residues. Trimming left V 3 bases short and J 3 bases short, with 9 bases between. In nucleotides, the CDR3 is TGTGCCAGCAGCTTGGATTCCCGCTACGAGCAGTACTTC. Translation: CASSLDSRYEQYF.

The chain carries TRBV29-1 and TRBJ2-5; TRBD2 matches at 11 bases. CDR1 and CDR2 from the germline V gene are SQVTM and ANQGSEA. Trimming removed 7 bases from V and 5 bases from J; junction bases left unmatched: 9. The CDR3 is 14 amino acids. The CDR3 nucleotides are TGCAGCGCCGCGGCTAGCGGGAGGTTGGAGACCCAGTACTTC. It specifies CSAAASGRLETQYF.

The rearrangement uses TRBV25-1 and TRBJ2-1; D may match TRBD1 or TRBD2 (5 bases each). The V gene lost 4 bases and the J gene lost 7 bases, with 11 bases spanning the gap. Germline V lookup: CDR1 MGHDK, CDR2 SYGVNS. The CDR3 spans 13 residues. CDR3 sequence: CASSGGLANEQFF. The CDR3 DNA reads as TGTGCCAGCAGTGGGGGGTTAGCGAATGAGCAGTTCTTC. Drawing the rest from reference TRBV25-1 and TRBJ2-1, the complete variable domain is EADIYQTPRYLVIGTGKKITLECSQTMGHDKMYWYQQDPGMELHLIHYSYGVNSTEKGDLSSESTVSRIRTEHFPLTLESARPSHTSQYLCASSGGLANEQFFGPGTRLTVL.

CDR3 bases: TGTGCCAGCAGTGAAGCCTTAGCTAGGTGGTTCTTC. This gives the protein CASSEALARWFF. The chain has TRBV25-1 and TRBJ2-1, with no clear D. Germline lookup yields CDR1 MGHDK and CDR2 SYGVNS. CDR3 length equals 12 residues. V lost 2 bases to trimming and J lost 15 bases, with 14 bases between them. Full variable domain (rest looked up from reference TRBV25-1 and TRBJ2-1): EADIYQTPRYLVIGTGKKITLECSQTMGHDKMYWYQQDPGMELHLIHYSYGVNSTEKGDLSSESTVSRIRTEHFPLTLESARPSHTSQYLCASSEALARWFFGPGTRLTVL.

The rearrangement links TRBV28 to TRBJ1-4; the D gene is possibly TRBD1 (6 bases). The CDR3 sequence is 14 residues long. Germline V gene lookup returns CDR1 MDHEN and CDR2 SYDVKM. The V gene lost 5 bases and the J gene lost 7 bases, with 14 bases spanning the gap. This CDR3 reads CASSPGTTVEKLFF. The CDR3 bases are TGTGCCAGCAGTCCAGGGACAACAGTTGAAAAACTGTTTTTT.

This chain joins TRBV18 and TRBJ2-7; 9 nucleotides align to TRBD2. Germline-derived CDR1 and CDR2 are KGHSH and LQKENI. J gave up 2 bases and V 6 bases, and 14 bases lay outside the gene matches. The CDR3 has 17 residues. The CDR3 sequence: CASSPLPPSGVPYEQYF. The CDR3, as DNA: TGTGCCAGCTCCCCCTTGCCTCCTAGCGGGGTACCCTACGAGCAGTACTTC. Together with reference TRBV18 and TRBJ2-7, the CDR3 gives the full variable domain: NAGVMQNPRHLVRRRGQEARLRCSPMKGHSHVYWYRQLPEEGLKFMVYLQKENIIDESGMPKERFSAEFPKEGPSILRIQQVVRGDSAAYFCASSPLPPSGVPYEQYFGPGTRLTVT.

The V and J genes are TRBV19 and TRBJ1-2, with D unclear. Trimming stripped 5 bases from V and 5 bases from J, with 15 bases between. The CDR3 runs 14 residues. Germline-derived CDR1 and CDR2 are LNHDA and SQIVND (reference sequence). CDR3 DNA sequence: TGTGCCAGTAGTGCCCCTGCCAGGTTATATGGCTACACCTTC. This translates into CASSAPARLYGYTF.

The rearrangement uses TRBV5-1 and TRBJ2-3; D is perhaps TRBD1 or TRBD2 (5 bases each). V lost 4 bases and J 3 bases, leaving 15 bases between the germline ends. The CDR3 sequence is 15 residues long. Germline CDR1 SGHRS, CDR2 YFSETQ. This CDR3 reads CASSEGPIQTDTQYF. Here the CDR3 DNA reads TGCGCCAGCAGCGAGGGACCCATCCAAACAGATACGCAGTATTTT. Filled out from reference TRBV5-1 and TRBJ2-3, the complete variable domain reads KAGVTQTPRYLIKTRGQQVTLSCSPISGHRSVSWYQQTPGQGLQFLFEYFSETQRNKGNFPGRFSGRQFSNSRSEMNVSTLELGDSALYLCASSEGPIQTDTQYFGPGTRLTVL.

The chain employs TRBV15 and TRBJ2-7; 13 nucleotides line up with TRBD2. The germline gives CDR1 LNHNV, CDR2 YYDKDF (reference sequence). This CDR3 is built from 16 residues. Unmatched junction bases numbered 1, after V lost 0 bases and J lost 2 bases. The CDR3 DNA reads TGTGCCACCAGCAGAGAACTAGCGGGAGGGACCTACGAGCAGTACTTC. Its protein is CATSRELAGGTYEQYF. Filled out from reference TRBV15 and TRBJ2-7, the complete variable domain reads DAMVIQNPRYQVTQFGKPVTLSCSQTLNHNVMYWYQQKSSQAPKLLFHYYDKDFNNEADTPDNFQSRRPNTSFCFLDIRSPGLGDTAMYLCATSRELAGGTYEQYFGPGTRLTVT.

The chain recombines TRBV7-8 with TRBJ1-2; D is unresolved. The CDR3 spans 15 residues. The germline gives CDR1 SGHVS, CDR2 FQNEAQ. The germline V and J ends were trimmed by 2 bases and 6 bases, with 16 bases remaining between them. Written as DNA, the CDR3 is TGTGCCAGCAGCTTATTGGTAGTCAGAAGGGATGGCTACACCTTC. Translated: CASSLLVVRRDGYTF.

The rearrangement joins TRBV6-1 to TRBJ2-7; D is ambiguous. This CDR3 spans 12 amino acids. CDR1 MNHNS and CDR2 SASEGT come from the germline V gene. V lost 6 bases and J 3 bases, leaving 9 bases between the germline ends. CDR3 sequence (DNA): TGTGCCAGCAGGGCTCCGAGCTACGAGCAGTACTTC. It specifies CASRAPSYEQYF.

This clone was observed once. V and J are TRBV6-6 and TRBJ2-1; possibly TRBD2 for D (5 bases). This CDR3 has 15 amino acids. Germline V CDR1 and CDR2: MNHNY, SVGAGI (reference sequence). Trimming cost V 0 bases and J 7 bases, with 13 bases left between them. Here the CDR3 DNA reads TGTGCCAGCAGTTACTCGGGAGTAGGTGGGAATGAGCAGTTCTTC. Translating gives CASSYSGVGGNEQFF.

This chain connects TRBV10-3 to TRBJ2-4; D is perhaps TRBD1 (5 bases). Trimming took off 6 bases at V and 3 bases at J, with 15 bases between the two ends. The CDR3 is 15 residues long. Germline V gene sequence: CDR1 ENHRY, CDR2 SYGVKD. The DNA for the CDR3 is TGTGCCATCAGAGGGGCTACAAACCTCAAAAACATTCAGTACTTC. This translates into CAIRGATNLKNIQYF.

This CDR3 reads CASSRLRDSTDADTQYF. As DNA, the CDR3 is TGTGCCAGCAGCAGACTTCGGGACTCGACCGACGCAGATACGCAGTATTTT. The V call is TRBV27, the J call TRBJ2-3; a weak D match, TRBD2 (6 bases). The length of the CDR3 is 17 residues. V was pared by 6 bases and J by 4 bases, with 23 bases between. Germline-derived CDR1 and CDR2 are MNHEY and SMNVEV (reference sequence).

J is TRBJ2-2 and V is TRBV18, with 7 nucleotides matching TRBD2. The trim removed 1 base at V and 2 bases at J, leaving 7 bases unmatched. The CDR3 sequence is 17 residues long. CDR1 and CDR2 from the germline V gene are KGHSH and LQKENI. The CDR3 loop reads CASSPLSGGFNTGELFF. In DNA form, the CDR3 reads TGTGCCAGCTCACCACTCTCGGGGGGATTTAACACCGGGGAGCTGTTTTTT.

V usage is TRBV7-9 and J usage is TRBJ2-5; TRBD2 matches 8 bases. Trimming cost V 2 bases and J 7 bases; bases outside gene matches: 9. The length of the CDR3 is 15 residues. Germline V gene lookup returns CDR1 SEHNR and CDR2 FQNEAQ (reference sequence). CDR3 sequence reads: CASSLLAGQLGTQYF. As DNA, the CDR3 is TGTGCCAGCAGCTTACTAGCGGGCCAGCTGGGGACCCAGTACTTC.

This clone appeared a single time. The rearrangement joins TRBV5-5 to TRBJ1-5; TRBD1 agrees at 8 bases. Germline loops: CDR1 SGHKS, CDR2 YYEKEE (reference sequence). V gave up 0 bases and J gave up 4 bases; unmatched junction bases: 3. This CDR3 is 15 amino acids long. DNA for the CDR3: TGTGCCAGCAGCTTGGGACAGGGGTTGAATCAGCCCCAGCATTTT. Translation gives CASSLGQGLNQPQHF.

V gene TRBV9 combines with J gene TRBJ2-3, with 11 bases lining up with TRBD2. Germline V gene data show CDR1 as SGDLS and CDR2 as YYNGEE. With 0 bases clipped from V and 4 bases from J, the junction kept 7 bases outside the gene matches. The CDR3 is 17 residues long. In DNA form, the CDR3 reads TGTGCCAGCAGCGTAGGTCCTAGCGGGAGGACCGCAGATACGCAGTATTTT. The encoded protein is CASSVGPSGRTADTQYF.

The CDR3 DNA sequence: TGTGCCAGCAGCTTAGAGGTACGCGCCTACAATGAGCAGTTCTTC. This encodes CASSLEVRAYNEQFF. The V and J genes are TRBV5-5 and TRBJ2-1; no clear D gene. In germline, CDR1 is SGHKS, CDR2 YYEKEE (reference sequence). There are 15 residues in the CDR3. V gave up 2 bases and J gave up 2 bases, with 11 bases separating them.

This CDR3 is CASSLFGSNQPQHF. CDR3 bases: TGTGCCAGCAGCTTATTTGGGAGCAATCAGCCCCAGCATTTT. This chain links TRBV7-6 with TRBJ1-5; D uncertain. This CDR3 has 14 residues. V shed 2 bases and J shed 1 base, with 6 bases lying between them. Germline CDR1 reads SGHVS; CDR2 reads FNYEAQ.

The chain couples TRBV15 to TRBJ2-7; 8 positions match TRBD2. The germline V gene has CDR1 LNHNV and CDR2 YYDKDF (reference sequence). With 6 bases clipped from V and 4 bases from J, the junction kept 14 bases outside the gene matches. The CDR3 totals 16 residues. The CDR3 loop reads CATSETSSGSAYEQYF. The DNA for the CDR3 is TGTGCCACCAGTGAGACGTCAAGCGGGAGTGCTTACGAGCAGTACTTC.

This chain uses TRBV25-1 with TRBJ2-1; 10 nucleotides match TRBD2. This CDR3 is 16 amino acids long. Per germline, CDR1 MGHDK and CDR2 SYGVNS. V lost 6 bases, J lost 7 bases, and 12 bases stayed unmatched. The CDR3 DNA reads TGTGCCAGCAGCCCAATGATAGGTAGCGGGAGGAATGAGCAGTTCTTC. This codes for CASSPMIGSGRNEQFF.

This clone was seen once. The same CDR3 arises from other DNA sequences in this sample as well. The chain is built from TRBV30 and TRBJ2-2, with no clear D. V was shortened by 0 bases and J by 1 base, with 6 bases between the two germline ends. This CDR3 contains 14 residues. From germline, CDR1 is GTSNPN and CDR2 SVGIG (reference sequence). This chain's CDR3 is CAWSVLRNTGELFF. CDR3 nucleotide sequence: TGTGCCTGGAGTGTACTAAGGAACACCGGGGAGCTGTTTTTT.

This clone was detected only once. The rearrangement links TRBV29-1 to TRBJ1-2, with 8 bases aligning to TRBD1. V lost 8 bases, J lost 4 bases, and 18 bases stayed unmatched. The CDR3 is made up of 16 amino acids. CDR1 is SQVTM, CDR2 ANQGSEA, per germline. The CDR3 loop is CSPEERGGQGGYGYTF. The CDR3 DNA is TGCAGCCCCGAGGAAAGGGGAGGACAGGGCGGCTATGGCTACACCTTC.

This rearrangement joins TRBV7-8 to TRBJ2-1; 8 bases agree with TRBD1. Per the germline V gene, CDR1 is SGHVS and CDR2 is FQNEAQ. This CDR3 contains 14 residues. J gave up 7 bases and V 4 bases, and 6 bases lay outside the gene matches. The CDR3 DNA follows: TGTGCCAGCAGCTCAGGAAGACAGGGGAATGAGCAGTTCTTC. This sequence encodes CASSSGRQGNEQFF.

The chain joins TRBV27 to TRBJ1-2, with 10 bases that match TRBD1. Trimming cost V 3 bases and J 7 bases; bases outside gene matches: 5. CDR3 size: 14 residues. From germline, CDR1 is MNHEY and CDR2 SMNVEV (reference sequence). The CDR3 nucleotides are TGTGCCAGCAGTTTCGCGGACAGGGGGGGTGGCTACACCTTC. As protein: CASSFADRGGGYTF.

This rearrangement joins TRBV28 to TRBJ2-2; no firm D call. V was cut by 3 bases and J by 6 bases, with 5 bases left in between. This CDR3 spans 12 amino acids. Germline CDR1 reads MDHEN; CDR2 reads SYDVKM. The CDR3, as DNA: TGTGCCAGCAGTTTGGACGCCGGGGAGCTGTTTTTT. This encodes CASSLDAGELFF.

This clone has only one observation. The chain links TRBV18 to TRBJ2-2; 8 bases line up with TRBD2. Germline V gene lookup returns CDR1 KGHSH and CDR2 LQKENI. The trim removed 1 base at V and 7 bases at J, leaving 5 bases unmatched. The CDR3 runs 15 residues. Here the CDR3 DNA reads TGTGCCAGCTCACCACAGCGGGAGTTGGGCGGGGAGCTGTTTTTT. It codes for CASSPQRELGGELFF.